This T cell receptor (beta chain) emerged from a study of brain metastases from non-small cell lung cancer. Regarding the study as a whole: Brain metastases shared most TCR repertoire with primaries, with sparse T cells.

The method was immunoSEQ multiplex PCR; TCRdb's version includes in-frame clones alone and lacks a portion of them. Altogether some 4,200 clones are present, roughly 83% being singletons, with the ten largest covering roughly 7.4%. On this clone: The target antigen is unknown.

Germline V gives CDR1 SGHDT, CDR2 YYEEEE. With V trimmed by 3 bases and J by 0 bases, 9 bases remained unmatched. This CDR3 comprises 17 residues. The origin of this receptor is a donor older than 35 with non-small cell lung cancer. The rearrangement joins TRBV5-6 to TRBJ1-5; TRBD1 matches 7 bases. The material sequenced was primary lung tumor tissue. CDR3 sequence (DNA): TGTGCCAGCAGCTCTACAGGGGCTTCCTTTAGCAATCAGCCCCAGCATTTT. It codes for CASSSTGASFSNQPQHF. The variable domain in full, completed from reference TRBV5-6 and TRBJ1-5, reads DAGVTQSPTHLIKTRGQQVTLRCSPKSGHDTVSWYQQALGQGPQFIFQYYEEEERQRGNFPDRFSGHQFPNYSSELNVNALLLGDSALYLCASSSTGASFSNQPQHFGDGTRLSIL.